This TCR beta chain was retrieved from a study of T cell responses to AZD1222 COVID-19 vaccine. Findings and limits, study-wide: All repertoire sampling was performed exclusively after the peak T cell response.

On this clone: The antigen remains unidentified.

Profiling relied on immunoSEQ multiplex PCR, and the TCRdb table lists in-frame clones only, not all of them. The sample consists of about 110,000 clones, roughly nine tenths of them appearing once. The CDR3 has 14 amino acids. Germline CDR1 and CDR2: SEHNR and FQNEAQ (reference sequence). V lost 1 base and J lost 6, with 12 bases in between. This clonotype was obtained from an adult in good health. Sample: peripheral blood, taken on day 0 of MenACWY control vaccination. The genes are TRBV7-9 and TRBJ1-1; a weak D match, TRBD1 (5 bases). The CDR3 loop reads CASSLVGSGPEAFF. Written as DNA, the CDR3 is TGTGCCAGCAGCTTAGTCGGATCAGGGCCTGAAGCTTTCTTT.